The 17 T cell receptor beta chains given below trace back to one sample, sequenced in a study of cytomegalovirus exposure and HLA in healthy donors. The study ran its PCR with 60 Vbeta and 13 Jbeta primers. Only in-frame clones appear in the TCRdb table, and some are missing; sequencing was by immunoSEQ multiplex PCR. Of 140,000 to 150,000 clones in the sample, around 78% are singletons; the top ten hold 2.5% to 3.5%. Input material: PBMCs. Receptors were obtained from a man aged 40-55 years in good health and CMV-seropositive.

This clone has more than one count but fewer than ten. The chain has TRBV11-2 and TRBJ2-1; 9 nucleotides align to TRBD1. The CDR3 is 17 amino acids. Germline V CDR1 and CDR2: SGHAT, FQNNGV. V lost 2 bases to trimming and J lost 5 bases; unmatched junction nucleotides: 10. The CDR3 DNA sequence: TGTGCCAGCAGCTTAACAGGGGGCGCTTTGGGAAACAATGAGCAGTTCTTC. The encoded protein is CASSLTGGALGNNEQFF.

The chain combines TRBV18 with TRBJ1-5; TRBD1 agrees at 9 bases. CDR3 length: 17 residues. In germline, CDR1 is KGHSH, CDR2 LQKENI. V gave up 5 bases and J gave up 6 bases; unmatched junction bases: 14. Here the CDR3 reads CASSALPGQGGGQPQHF. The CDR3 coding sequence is TGTGCCAGCTCAGCTCTACCGGGACAGGGAGGAGGTCAGCCCCAGCATTTT. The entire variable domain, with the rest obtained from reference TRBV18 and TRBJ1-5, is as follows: NAGVMQNPRHLVRRRGQEARLRCSPMKGHSHVYWYRQLPEEGLKFMVYLQKENIIDESGMPKERFSAEFPKEGPSILRIQQVVRGDSAAYFCASSALPGQGGGQPQHFGDGTRLSIL.

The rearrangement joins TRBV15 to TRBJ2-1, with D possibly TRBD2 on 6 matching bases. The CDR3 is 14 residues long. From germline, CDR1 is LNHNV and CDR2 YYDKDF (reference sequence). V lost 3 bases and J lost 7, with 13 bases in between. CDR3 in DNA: TGTGCCACCAGCAGGGGAGGATTGGAGAATGAGCAGTTCTTC. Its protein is CATSRGGLENEQFF.

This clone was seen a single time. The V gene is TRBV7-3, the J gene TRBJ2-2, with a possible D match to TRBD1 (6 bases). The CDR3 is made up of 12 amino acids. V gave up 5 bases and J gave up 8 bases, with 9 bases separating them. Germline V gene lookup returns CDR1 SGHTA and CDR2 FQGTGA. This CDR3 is CASSNQGGELFF. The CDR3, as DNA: TGTGCCAGCAGCAACCAGGGGGGGGAGCTGTTTTTT.

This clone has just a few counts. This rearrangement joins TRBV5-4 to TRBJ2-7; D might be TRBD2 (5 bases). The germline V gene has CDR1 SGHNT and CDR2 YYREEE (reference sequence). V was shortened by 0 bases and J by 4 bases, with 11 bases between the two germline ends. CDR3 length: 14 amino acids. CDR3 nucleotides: TGTGCCAGCAGCTTGGGAGGGATGGGATACGAGCAGTACTTC. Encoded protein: CASSLGGMGYEQYF.

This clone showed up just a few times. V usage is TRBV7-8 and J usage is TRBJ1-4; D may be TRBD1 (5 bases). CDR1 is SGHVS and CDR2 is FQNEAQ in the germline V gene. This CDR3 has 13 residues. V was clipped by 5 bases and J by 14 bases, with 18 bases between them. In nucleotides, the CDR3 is TGTGCCAGCAGCCCCGTCGTGGAGGGACTCCTGTTTTTT. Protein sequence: CASSPVVEGLLFF.

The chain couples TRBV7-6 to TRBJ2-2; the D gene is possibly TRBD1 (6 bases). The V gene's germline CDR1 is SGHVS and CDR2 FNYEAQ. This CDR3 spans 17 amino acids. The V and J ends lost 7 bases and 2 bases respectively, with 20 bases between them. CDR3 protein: CASTKSRAGVNTGELFF. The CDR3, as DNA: TGTGCCAGCACCAAATCCCGGGCAGGGGTCAACACCGGGGAGCTGTTTTTT. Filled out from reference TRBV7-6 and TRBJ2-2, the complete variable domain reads GAGVSQSPRYKVTKRGQDVALRCDPISGHVSLYWYRQALGQGPEFLTYFNYEAQQDKSGLPNDRFSAERPEGSISTLTIQRTEQRDSAMYRCASTKSRAGVNTGELFFGEGSRLTVL.

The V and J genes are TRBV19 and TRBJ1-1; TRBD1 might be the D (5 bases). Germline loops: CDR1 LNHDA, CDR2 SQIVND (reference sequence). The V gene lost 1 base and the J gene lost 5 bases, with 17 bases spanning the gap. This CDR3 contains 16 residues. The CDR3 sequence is CASSIVLRRGKTEAFF. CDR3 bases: TGTGCCAGTAGTATAGTCCTGAGGAGGGGAAAAACTGAAGCTTTCTTT.

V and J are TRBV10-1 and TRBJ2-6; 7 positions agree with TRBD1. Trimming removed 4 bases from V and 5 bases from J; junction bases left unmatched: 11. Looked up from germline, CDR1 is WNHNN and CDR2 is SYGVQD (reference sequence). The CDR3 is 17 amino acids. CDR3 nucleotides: TGCGCCAGCAGTGGTTTACAGGGGAAGGTCCGGGCCAACGTCCTGACTTTC. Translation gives CASSGLQGKVRANVLTF.

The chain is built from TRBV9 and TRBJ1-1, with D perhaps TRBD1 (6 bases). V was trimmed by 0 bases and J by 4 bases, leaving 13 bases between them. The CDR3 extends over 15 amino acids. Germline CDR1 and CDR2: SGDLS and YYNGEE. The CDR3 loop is CASSVAGGRGTEAFF. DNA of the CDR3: TGTGCCAGCAGCGTAGCGGGTGGCAGGGGCACTGAAGCTTTCTTT.

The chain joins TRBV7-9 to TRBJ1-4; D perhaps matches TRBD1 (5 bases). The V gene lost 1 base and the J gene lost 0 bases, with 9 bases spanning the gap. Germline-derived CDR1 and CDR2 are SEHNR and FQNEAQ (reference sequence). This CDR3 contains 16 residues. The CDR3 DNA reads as TGTGCCAGCAGCTTAGGACAGCAGTCAACTAATGAAAAACTGTTTTTT. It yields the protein CASSLGQQSTNEKLFF.

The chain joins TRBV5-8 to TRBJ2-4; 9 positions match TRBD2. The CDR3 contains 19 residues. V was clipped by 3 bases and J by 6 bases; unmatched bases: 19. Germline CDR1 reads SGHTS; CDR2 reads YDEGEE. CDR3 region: CASSSRGLGGRARGNIQYF. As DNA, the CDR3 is TGTGCCAGCAGCTCGAGGGGTTTAGGCGGGAGGGCCCGTGGAAACATTCAGTACTTC.

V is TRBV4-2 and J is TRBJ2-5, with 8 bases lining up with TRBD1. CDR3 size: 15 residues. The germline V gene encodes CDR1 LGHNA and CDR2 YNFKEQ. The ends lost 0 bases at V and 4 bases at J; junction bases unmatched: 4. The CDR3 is CASSQDEDRVETQYF. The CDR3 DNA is TGTGCCAGCAGCCAAGATGAGGACAGGGTAGAGACCCAGTACTTC.

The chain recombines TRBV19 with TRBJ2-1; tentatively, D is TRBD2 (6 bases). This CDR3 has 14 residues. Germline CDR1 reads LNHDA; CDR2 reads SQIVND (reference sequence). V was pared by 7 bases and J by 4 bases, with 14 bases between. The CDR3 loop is CASKEGTPYNEQFF. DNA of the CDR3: TGTGCCAGTAAGGAGGGAACGCCGTACAATGAGCAGTTCTTC.

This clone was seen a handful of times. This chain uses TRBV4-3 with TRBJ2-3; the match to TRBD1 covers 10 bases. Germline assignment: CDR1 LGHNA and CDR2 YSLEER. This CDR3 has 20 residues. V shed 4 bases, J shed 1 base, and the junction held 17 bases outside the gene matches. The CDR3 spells CASSPLPGQGTSVGTDTQYF. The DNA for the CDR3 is TGCGCCAGCAGCCCCTTACCGGGACAGGGGACTTCGGTGGGCACAGATACGCAGTATTTT.

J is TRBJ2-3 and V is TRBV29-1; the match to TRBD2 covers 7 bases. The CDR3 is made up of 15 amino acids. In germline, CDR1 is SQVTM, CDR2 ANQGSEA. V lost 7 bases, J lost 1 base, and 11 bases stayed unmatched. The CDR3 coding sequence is TGCAGCGCCAAAGGGGCTAGCGGACGCACAGATACGCAGTATTTT. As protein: CSAKGASGRTDTQYF.

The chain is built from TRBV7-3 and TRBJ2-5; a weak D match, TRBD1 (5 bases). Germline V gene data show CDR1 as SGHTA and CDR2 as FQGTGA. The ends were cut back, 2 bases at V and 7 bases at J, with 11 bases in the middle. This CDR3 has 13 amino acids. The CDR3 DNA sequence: TGTGCCAGCAGCTTAGATGAGCAGGGGACCCAGTACTTC. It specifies CASSLDEQGTQYF.